Following are 24 T cell receptor beta chains from one sample sequenced in a study of blood T cell repertoires in COVID-19. TCRdb's copy holds only in-frame clones and misses some; the assay was immunoSEQ multiplex PCR. The profile covers approximately 290,000 clones, with roughly 88% appearing a single time and approximately 4% taken by the ten largest. Source material: PBMCs or T cells enriched from blood (not recorded which). Source of these receptors: a woman under 40 who had recovered from COVID-19.

In its sample, this clone was seen once. The genes are TRBV3-1 (or the pseudogene TRBV3-2) and TRBJ1-2; 8 positions match TRBD1. Per germline, CDR1 LGHDT and CDR2 YNNKEL (reference sequence). V gave up 2 bases and J gave up 8 bases; unmatched junction bases: 13. The CDR3 has 16 residues. The CDR3 protein is CASSQKIVQGAQGYTF. The CDR3 DNA follows: TGTGCCAGCAGCCAAAAAATTGTCCAGGGGGCTCAGGGCTACACCTTC.

The chain uses TRBV6-1 and TRBJ1-1; no clear D gene. The CDR3 is made up of 14 amino acids. Germline CDR1 MNHNS, CDR2 SASEGT. Trimming took 2 bases from V and 1 from J, leaving 8 bases between them. The CDR3 DNA sequence: TGTGCCAGCAGTGAACACCAACAGAACACTGAAGCTTTCTTT. Amino acid sequence: CASSEHQQNTEAFF.

CDR3 coding DNA: TGTGCCAGCAGCCACCGGGACAGACAACACTACGAGCAGTACTTC. Amino acids: CASSHRDRQHYEQYF. The chain couples TRBV7-9 to TRBJ2-7; TRBD1 agrees at 7 bases. This CDR3 spans 15 amino acids. From germline, CDR1 is SEHNR and CDR2 FQNEAQ (reference sequence). The trim removed 5 bases at V and 3 bases at J, leaving 10 bases unmatched.

V is TRBV3-1 (or the pseudogene TRBV3-2) and J is TRBJ1-4; D possibly corresponds to TRBD1 (5 bases). V shed 5 bases and J shed 8 bases, with 24 bases lying between them. CDR1 is LGHDT, CDR2 YNNKEL, per germline (reference sequence). The CDR3 consists of 17 residues. CDR3 in DNA: TGTGCCAGCAGCGATGCGAGACAGAATGTATATGAAGAAAAACTGTTTTTT. Its translation is CASSDARQNVYEEKLFF.

The rearrangement links TRBV3-1 (or the pseudogene TRBV3-2) to TRBJ1-1, with D maybe TRBD1 (5 bases). Trimming pared 4 bases from V and 11 bases from J, leaving 17 bases between. The germline V gene has CDR1 LGHDT and CDR2 YNNKEL (reference sequence). CDR3 length: 13 residues. In DNA form, the CDR3 reads TGTGCCAGCAGCCCCTACTCCGGGGGTGAGGCTTTCTTT. Its translation is CASSPYSGGEAFF.

The V gene is TRBV9, the J gene TRBJ2-1, with TRBD1 matching 10 bases. This CDR3 spans 14 amino acids. Germline-derived CDR1 and CDR2 are SGDLS and YYNGEE. The trim removed 4 bases at V and 12 bases at J, leaving 10 bases unmatched. CDR3 sequence reads: CASSPGTGVGGQFF. The CDR3 DNA is TGTGCCAGCAGCCCAGGGACAGGGGTGGGCGGGCAGTTCTTC.

The CDR3 nucleotides read TGCGCCAGCAGTGAGGTCATCTCCTACGAGCAGTACTTC. This gives the protein CASSEVISYEQYF. The chain uses TRBV10-2 and TRBJ2-7; D is undetermined. The CDR3 is made up of 13 amino acids. V shed 2 bases and J shed 0 bases, with 5 bases lying between them. CDR1 and CDR2 from the germline V gene are WSHSY and SAAADI.

The rearrangement joins TRBV6-6 to TRBJ1-1; D gene unclear. V was cut by 6 bases and J by 0 bases, with 8 bases left in between. Germline CDR1 reads MNHNY; CDR2 reads SVGAGI (reference sequence). This CDR3 has 13 amino acids. CDR3 sequence: CASRRGLNTEAFF. The CDR3 DNA follows: TGTGCCAGCAGACGGGGTCTGAACACTGAAGCTTTCTTT.

This clone was counted a single time. J is TRBJ1-1 and V is TRBV29-1; D is unresolved. The germline V gene encodes CDR1 SQVTM and CDR2 ANQGSEA. Trimming cost V 0 bases and J 11 bases, with 13 bases left between them. CDR3 size: 12 residues. CDR3 residues: CSVEDEAGRAFF. In nucleotides, the CDR3 is TGCAGCGTTGAAGATGAAGCAGGTCGGGCTTTCTTT.

V is TRBV27 and J is TRBJ2-2, with D possibly matching TRBD2 (6 bases). This CDR3 contains 15 residues. CDR1 is MNHEY and CDR2 is SMNVEV in the germline V gene (reference sequence). The V end lost 8 bases, the J end lost 4 bases, and 17 bases lay between the germline ends. The CDR3 DNA sequence: TGTGCCAGCTGTGCCGGGGGATCGGGCACCGGGGAGCTGTTTTTT. Translated, it gives CASCAGGSGTGELFF.

This clone has a single count. The chain recombines TRBV12-3 or TRBV12-4 with TRBJ1-1; TRBD1 aligns across 7 bases. After removal of 7 bases from V and 1 base from J, the junction contained 3 bases not matched to a gene. CDR3 length: 13 amino acids. The CDR3 here is CASKRTGNTEAFF. CDR3 nucleotides: TGTGCCAGCAAACGGACAGGGAACACTGAAGCTTTCTTT.

The rearrangement links TRBV7-7 to TRBJ2-1, with TRBD1 matching 8 bases. V shed 3 bases and J 8 bases; nucleotides not matched to a gene: 6. The CDR3 has 14 amino acids. Germline lookup yields CDR1 SSHAT and CDR2 FNYEAQ (reference sequence). This CDR3 is CASSFAGGTDEQFF. In DNA form, the CDR3 reads TGTGCCAGCAGCTTCGCAGGGGGCACGGATGAGCAGTTCTTC.

This sequence joins TRBV24-1 and TRBJ2-2; a weak D match, TRBD2 (5 bases). Germline V gene data show CDR1 as KGHDR and CDR2 as SFDVKD. Trimming left V 2 bases short and J 9 bases short, with 9 bases between. The CDR3 extends over 13 amino acids. The CDR3 nucleotides are TGTGCCACCAGTGATTGGACCGGGAGGGAGCTGTTTTTT. It is translated as CATSDWTGRELFF.

In this sample, this clone turned up once. V and J are TRBV5-1 and TRBJ2-3; 8 positions agree with TRBD1. CDR3 length: 14 amino acids. CDR1 SGHRS and CDR2 YFSETQ come from the germline V gene. The V segment lost 0 bases and the J segment 8 bases; nucleotides outside the gene matches: 5. CDR3 nucleotides: TGCGCCAGCAGCTTGGCAGGGGGCATTTCTACGCAGTATTTT. Residues: CASSLAGGISTQYF.

The chain links TRBV10-2 to TRBJ2-7; TRBD1 matches 9 bases. The ends lost 3 bases at V and 2 bases at J; junction bases unmatched: 2. Germline CDR1 is WSHSY and CDR2 is SAAADI. The CDR3 extends over 14 amino acids. For the CDR3, the DNA is TGCGCCAGCAGTGAAGGGACAGGGACCTACGAGCAGTACTTC. Its translation: CASSEGTGTYEQYF.

The V gene is TRBV15, the J gene TRBJ1-1; the D gene is possibly TRBD1 (5 bases). Trimming left V 4 bases short and J 4 bases short, with 13 bases between. The CDR3 is 14 residues long. Looked up from germline, CDR1 is LNHNV and CDR2 is YYDKDF (reference sequence). DNA for the CDR3: TGTGCCACCAGCACCCCGCCGGGGGGCACTGAAGCTTTCTTT. It is translated as CATSTPPGGTEAFF.

The V call is TRBV7-9, the J call TRBJ1-2, with TRBD1 matching 9 bases. Trimming removed 0 bases from V and 5 bases from J; junction bases left unmatched: 4. CDR3 length: 15 residues. CDR1 and CDR2 from the germline V gene are SEHNR and FQNEAQ (reference sequence). Written as DNA, the CDR3 is TGTGCCAGCAGCTTAGCACAGGGGGCCCGGTATGGCTACACCTTC. Translation gives CASSLAQGARYGYTF.

The rearrangement uses TRBV10-2 and TRBJ1-5; D is perhaps TRBD1 (5 bases). Germline assignment: CDR1 WSHSY and CDR2 SAAADI. With 6 bases removed from V and 1 base from J, the gap between germline ends came to 10 bases. This CDR3 is 14 amino acids long. The CDR3 DNA reads TGCGCCAGCAGGAGCCGGGGGAGCAATCAGCCCCAGCATTTT. It yields the protein CASRSRGSNQPQHF.

The chain links TRBV5-1 to TRBJ1-1; possible D gene TRBD1, 5 bases. The CDR3 runs 14 residues. In germline, CDR1 is SGHRS, CDR2 YFSETQ. Trimming pared 2 bases from V and 5 bases from J, leaving 13 bases between. The CDR3 spells CASSLKTARTEAFF. CDR3 DNA: TGCGCCAGCAGCTTAAAGACAGCACGGACTGAAGCTTTCTTT.

The chain combines TRBV27 with TRBJ1-1; D unclear. Germline V CDR1 and CDR2: MNHEY, SMNVEV (reference sequence). Trimming took off 5 bases at V and 0 bases at J, with 7 bases between the two ends. The CDR3 consists of 13 residues. The DNA of the CDR3 is TGTGCCAGCAGTCCCCTCGTGAACACTGAAGCTTTCTTT. Translated: CASSPLVNTEAFF.

This clone was detected once. The rearrangement joins TRBV5-4 to TRBJ1-4; 8 bases match TRBD1. The CDR3 loop spans 17 amino acids. V lost 1 base and J lost 6; bases outside the gene matches: 11. Germline CDR1 SGHNT, CDR2 YYREEE (reference sequence). As DNA, the CDR3 is TGTGCCAGCAGCTTGCGCAGGGGGCGTGATATAGATGAAAAACTGTTTTTT. Translating gives CASSLRRGRDIDEKLFF.

The chain links TRBV9 to TRBJ1-3, with a weak D call TRBD1 (6 bases). Germline V gene sequence: CDR1 SGDLS, CDR2 YYNGEE. Trimming pared 3 bases from V and 4 bases from J, leaving 11 bases between. This CDR3 contains 14 residues. This CDR3 reads CASSAQGGGNTIYF. In DNA, the CDR3 is TGTGCCAGCAGCGCACAGGGAGGGGGAAACACCATATATTTT.

The chain employs TRBV28 and TRBJ1-4; D possibly corresponds to TRBD1 (5 bases). Germline V gene sequence: CDR1 MDHEN, CDR2 SYDVKM. CDR3 length: 11 amino acids. Trimming left V 7 bases short and J 8 bases short, with 8 bases between. The DNA for the CDR3 is TGTGCCAGCACGGGGGTGGAAAAACTGTTTTTT. Its protein product is CASTGVEKLFF.

The chain couples TRBV28 to TRBJ1-1; the match to TRBD1 covers 8 bases. The CDR3 is made up of 19 amino acids. Germline V CDR1 and CDR2: MDHEN, SYDVKM. Losses at the gene ends were 6 bases for V and 0 bases for J; bases not matched to a gene: 18. The chain's CDR3 is CASSFGVGWSGGLNTEAFF. DNA for the CDR3: TGTGCCAGCAGCTTCGGAGTAGGGTGGTCAGGGGGCTTGAACACTGAAGCTTTCTTT.